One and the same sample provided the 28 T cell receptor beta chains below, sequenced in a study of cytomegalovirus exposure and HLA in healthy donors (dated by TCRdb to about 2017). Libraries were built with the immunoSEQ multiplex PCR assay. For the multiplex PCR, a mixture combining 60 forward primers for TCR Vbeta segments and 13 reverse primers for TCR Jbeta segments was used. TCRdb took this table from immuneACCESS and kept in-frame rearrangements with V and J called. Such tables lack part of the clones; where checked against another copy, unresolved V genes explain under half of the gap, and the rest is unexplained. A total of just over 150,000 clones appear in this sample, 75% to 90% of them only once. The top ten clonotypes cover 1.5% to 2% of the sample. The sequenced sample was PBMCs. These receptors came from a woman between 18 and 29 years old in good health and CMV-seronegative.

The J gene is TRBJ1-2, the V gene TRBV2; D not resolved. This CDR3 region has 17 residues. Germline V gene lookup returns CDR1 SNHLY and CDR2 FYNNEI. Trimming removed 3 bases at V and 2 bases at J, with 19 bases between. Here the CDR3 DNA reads TGTGCCAGCAGTGAGATCGGGTGGCCTACAATGAACTATGGCTACACCTTC. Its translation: CASSEIGWPTMNYGYTF.

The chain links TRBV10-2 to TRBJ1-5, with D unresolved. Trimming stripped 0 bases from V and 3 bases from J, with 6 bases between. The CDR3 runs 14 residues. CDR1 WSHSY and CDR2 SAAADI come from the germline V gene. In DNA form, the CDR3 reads TGCGCCAGCAGTGAGTCGACTATCAATCAGCCCCAGCATTTT. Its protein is CASSESTINQPQHF.

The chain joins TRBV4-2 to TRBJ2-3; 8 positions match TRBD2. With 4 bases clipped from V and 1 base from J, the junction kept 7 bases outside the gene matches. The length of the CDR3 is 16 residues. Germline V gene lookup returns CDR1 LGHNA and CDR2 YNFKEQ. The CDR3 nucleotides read TGTGCCAGCAGCCCTAGACAAGCGGGAGGCACAGATACGCAGTATTTT. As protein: CASSPRQAGGTDTQYF.

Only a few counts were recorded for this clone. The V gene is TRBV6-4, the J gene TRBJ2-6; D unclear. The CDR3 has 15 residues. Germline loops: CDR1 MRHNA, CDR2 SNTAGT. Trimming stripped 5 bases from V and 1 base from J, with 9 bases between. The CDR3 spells CASSRVASGANVLTF. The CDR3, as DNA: TGTGCCAGCAGTCGAGTTGCGTCTGGGGCCAACGTCCTGACTTTC.

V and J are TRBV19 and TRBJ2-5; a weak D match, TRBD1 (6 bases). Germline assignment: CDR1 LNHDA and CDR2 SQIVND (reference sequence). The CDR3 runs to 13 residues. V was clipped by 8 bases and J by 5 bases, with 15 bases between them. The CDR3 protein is CASGGTGWETQYF. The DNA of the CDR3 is TGTGCCAGTGGGGGCACAGGGTGGGAGACCCAGTACTTC.

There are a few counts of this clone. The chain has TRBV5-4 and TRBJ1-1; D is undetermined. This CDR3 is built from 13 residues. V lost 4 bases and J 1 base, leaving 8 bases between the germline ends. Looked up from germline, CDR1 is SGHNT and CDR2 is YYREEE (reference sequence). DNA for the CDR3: TGTGCCAGCAGCGACCTAGGGAACACTGAAGCTTTCTTT. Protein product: CASSDLGNTEAFF.

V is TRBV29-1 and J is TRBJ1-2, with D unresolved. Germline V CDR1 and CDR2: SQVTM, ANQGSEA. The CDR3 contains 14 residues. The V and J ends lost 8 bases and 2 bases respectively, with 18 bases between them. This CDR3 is CSTEGPGPNYGYTF. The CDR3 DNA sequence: TGCAGCACCGAGGGCCCGGGTCCGAACTATGGCTACACCTTC.

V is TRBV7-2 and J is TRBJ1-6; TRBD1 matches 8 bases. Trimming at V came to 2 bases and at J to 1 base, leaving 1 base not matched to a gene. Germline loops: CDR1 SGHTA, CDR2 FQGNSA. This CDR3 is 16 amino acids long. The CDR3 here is CASSLQGASYNSPLHF. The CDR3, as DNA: TGTGCCAGCAGCTTACAGGGGGCGTCCTATAATTCACCCCTCCACTTT.

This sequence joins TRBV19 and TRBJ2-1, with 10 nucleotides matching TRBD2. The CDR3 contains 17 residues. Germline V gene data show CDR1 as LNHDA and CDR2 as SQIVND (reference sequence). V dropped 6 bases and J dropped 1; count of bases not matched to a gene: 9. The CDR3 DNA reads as TGTGCCAGTAGGAAGACTACTAGCGGGGCTTCCTACAATGAGCAGTTCTTC. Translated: CASRKTTSGASYNEQFF.

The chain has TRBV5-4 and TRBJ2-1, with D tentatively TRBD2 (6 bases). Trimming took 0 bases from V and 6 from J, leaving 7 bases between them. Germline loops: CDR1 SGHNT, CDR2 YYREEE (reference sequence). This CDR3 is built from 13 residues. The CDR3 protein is CASSLGTINEQFF. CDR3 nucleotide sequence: TGTGCCAGCAGCTTGGGGACTATCAATGAGCAGTTCTTC. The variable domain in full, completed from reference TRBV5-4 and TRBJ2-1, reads ETGVTQSPTHLIKTRGQQVTLRCSSQSGHNTVSWYQQALGQGPQFIFQYYREEENGRGNFPPRFSGLQFPNYSSELNVNALELDDSALYLCASSLGTINEQFFGPGTRLTVL.

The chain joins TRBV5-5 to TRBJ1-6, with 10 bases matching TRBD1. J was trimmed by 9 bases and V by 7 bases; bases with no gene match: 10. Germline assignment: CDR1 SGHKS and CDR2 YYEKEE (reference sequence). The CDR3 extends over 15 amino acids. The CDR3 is CASDLSTGGISPLHF. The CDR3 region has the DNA TGTGCCAGCGACCTCTCGACAGGGGGCATTTCACCCCTCCACTTT.

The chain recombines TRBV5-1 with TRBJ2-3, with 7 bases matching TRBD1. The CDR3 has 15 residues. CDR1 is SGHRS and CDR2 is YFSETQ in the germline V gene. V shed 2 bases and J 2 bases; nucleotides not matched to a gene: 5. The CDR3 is CASSLSTGVTDTQYF. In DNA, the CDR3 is TGCGCCAGCAGCTTAAGCACAGGGGTCACAGATACGCAGTATTTT.

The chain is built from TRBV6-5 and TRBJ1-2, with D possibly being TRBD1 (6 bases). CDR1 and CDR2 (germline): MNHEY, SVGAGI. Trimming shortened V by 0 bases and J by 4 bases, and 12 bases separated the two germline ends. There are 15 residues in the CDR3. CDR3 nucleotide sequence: TGTGCCAGCAGTTACTCGATTTTAGGGGGCTATGGCTACACCTTC. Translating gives CASSYSILGGYGYTF.

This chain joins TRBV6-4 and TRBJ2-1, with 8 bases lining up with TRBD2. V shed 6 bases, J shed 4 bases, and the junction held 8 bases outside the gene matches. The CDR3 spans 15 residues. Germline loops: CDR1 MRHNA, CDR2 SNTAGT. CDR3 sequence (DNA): TGTGCCAGCAGCGCCTCGGGGGGGCCGTACAATGAGCAGTTCTTC. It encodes CASSASGGPYNEQFF.

CDR3: CASSYRTGLITDTQYF. The CDR3 DNA follows: TGCGCCAGCAGCTATCGGACAGGGCTAATCACAGATACGCAGTATTTT. The V and J genes are TRBV5-1 and TRBJ2-3; 8 positions agree with TRBD1. Looked up from germline, CDR1 is SGHRS and CDR2 is YFSETQ. Trimming removed 3 bases from V and 2 bases from J; junction bases left unmatched: 8. The CDR3 contains 16 residues. The variable domain in full, with the rest retrieved from reference TRBV5-1 and TRBJ2-3, is KAGVTQTPRYLIKTRGQQVTLSCSPISGHRSVSWYQQTPGQGLQFLFEYFSETQRNKGNFPGRFSGRQFSNSRSEMNVSTLELGDSALYLCASSYRTGLITDTQYFGPGTRLTVL.

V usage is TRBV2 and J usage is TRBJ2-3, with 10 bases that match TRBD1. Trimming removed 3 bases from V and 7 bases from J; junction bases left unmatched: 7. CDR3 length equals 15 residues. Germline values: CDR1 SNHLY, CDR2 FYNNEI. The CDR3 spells CASSDGTGEVYTQYF. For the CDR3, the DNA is TGTGCCAGCAGTGATGGGACAGGGGAAGTGTATACGCAGTATTTT.

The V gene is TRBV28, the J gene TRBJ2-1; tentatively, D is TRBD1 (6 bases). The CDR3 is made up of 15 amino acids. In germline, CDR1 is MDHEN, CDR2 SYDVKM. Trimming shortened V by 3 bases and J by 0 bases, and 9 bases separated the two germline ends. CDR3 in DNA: TGTGCCAGCAGTTTGGTGACAGGCTCCTACAATGAGCAGTTCTTC. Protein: CASSLVTGSYNEQFF. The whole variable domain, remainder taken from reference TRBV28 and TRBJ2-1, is DVKVTQSSRYLVKRTGEKVFLECVQDMDHENMFWYRQDPGLGLRLIYFSYDVKMKEKGDIPEGYSVSREKKERFSLILESASTNQTSMYLCASSLVTGSYNEQFFGPGTRLTVL.

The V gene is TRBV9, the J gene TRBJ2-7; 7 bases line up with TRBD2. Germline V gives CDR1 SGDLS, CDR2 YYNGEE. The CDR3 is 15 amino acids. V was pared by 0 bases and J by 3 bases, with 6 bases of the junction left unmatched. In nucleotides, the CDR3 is TGTGCCAGCAGCGTAGGGGGGGGACTTTACTACGAGCAGTACTTC. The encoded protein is CASSVGGGLYYEQYF.

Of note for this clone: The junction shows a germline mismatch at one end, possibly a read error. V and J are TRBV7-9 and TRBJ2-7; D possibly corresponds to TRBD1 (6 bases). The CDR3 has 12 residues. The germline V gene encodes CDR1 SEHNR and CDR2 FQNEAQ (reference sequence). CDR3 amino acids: CSSSTDSYEQYF. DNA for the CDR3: TGTTCCAGCAGCACGGACAGCTACGAGCAGTACTTC.

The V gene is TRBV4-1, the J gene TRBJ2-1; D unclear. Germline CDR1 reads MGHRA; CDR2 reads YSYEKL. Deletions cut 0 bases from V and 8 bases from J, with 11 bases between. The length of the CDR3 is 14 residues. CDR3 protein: CASSQDRIAHEQFF. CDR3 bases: TGCGCCAGCAGCCAAGATAGAATAGCACATGAGCAGTTCTTC.

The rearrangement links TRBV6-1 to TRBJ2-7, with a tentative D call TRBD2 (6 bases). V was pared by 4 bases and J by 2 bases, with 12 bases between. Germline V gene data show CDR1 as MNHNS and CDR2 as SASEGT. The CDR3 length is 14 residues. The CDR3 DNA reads TGTGCCAGCAGTGCCGGGACTGATGCCTACGAGCAGTACTTC. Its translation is CASSAGTDAYEQYF.

The CDR3 bases are TGTGCCAGCAGCTCCTCTCATACAGTATTCACTGAAGCTTTCTTT. This codes for CASSSSHTVFTEAFF. The V gene is TRBV7-2, the J gene TRBJ1-1; D uncertain. This CDR3 comprises 15 residues. CDR1 is SGHTA, CDR2 FQGNSA, per germline. V was clipped by 4 bases and J by 4 bases, with 16 bases between them.

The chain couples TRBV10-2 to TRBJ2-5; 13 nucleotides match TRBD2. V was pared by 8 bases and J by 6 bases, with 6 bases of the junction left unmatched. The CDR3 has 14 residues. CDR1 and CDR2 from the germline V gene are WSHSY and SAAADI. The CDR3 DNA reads TGCGCCAGCTCCTGGACTAGCGGGAGAAAGACCCAGTACTTC. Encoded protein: CASSWTSGRKTQYF.

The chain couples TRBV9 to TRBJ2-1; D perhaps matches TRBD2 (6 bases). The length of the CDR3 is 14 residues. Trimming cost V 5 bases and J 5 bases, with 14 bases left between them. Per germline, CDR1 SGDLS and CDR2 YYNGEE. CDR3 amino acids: CASRTRRRNNEQFF. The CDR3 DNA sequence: TGTGCCAGCAGGACTAGGCGGCGTAACAATGAGCAGTTCTTC.

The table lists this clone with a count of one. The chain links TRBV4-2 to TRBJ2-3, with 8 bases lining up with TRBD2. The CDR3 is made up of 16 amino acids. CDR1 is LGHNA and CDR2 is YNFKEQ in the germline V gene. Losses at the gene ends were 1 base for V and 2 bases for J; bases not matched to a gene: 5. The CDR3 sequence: CASSQGGGRFTDTQYF. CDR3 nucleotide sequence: TGTGCCAGCAGCCAAGGGGGCGGGAGGTTCACAGATACGCAGTATTTT.

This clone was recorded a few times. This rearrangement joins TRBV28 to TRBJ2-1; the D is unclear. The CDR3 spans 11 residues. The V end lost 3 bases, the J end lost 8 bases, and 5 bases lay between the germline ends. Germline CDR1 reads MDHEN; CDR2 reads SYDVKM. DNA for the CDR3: TGTGCCAGCAGTTTTGCGCATGAGCAGTTCTTC. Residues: CASSFAHEQFF.

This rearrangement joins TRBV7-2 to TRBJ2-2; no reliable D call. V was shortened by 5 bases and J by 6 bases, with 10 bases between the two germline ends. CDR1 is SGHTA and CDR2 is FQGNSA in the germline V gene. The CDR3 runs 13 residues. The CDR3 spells CASSPTLAGELFF. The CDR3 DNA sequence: TGTGCCAGCAGCCCTACCCTCGCCGGGGAGCTGTTTTTT.

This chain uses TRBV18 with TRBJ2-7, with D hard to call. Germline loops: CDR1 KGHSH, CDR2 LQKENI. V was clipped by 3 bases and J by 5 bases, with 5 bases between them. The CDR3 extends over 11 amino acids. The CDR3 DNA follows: TGTGCCAGCTCACCGGAGAACGAGCAGTACTTC. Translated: CASSPENEQYF.